This section outlines one TCR beta chain sequence together with its context. Its antigen remains unknown. This sample stems from a study of vaccination effects on CD4 cells after COVID-19. Study-wide points: No early post-infection timepoints were available in the study, which also included few convalescent patients. Infection- and vaccine-induced clones contracted markedly late after vaccination.

Antigen-specific CD4+ T cells were first expanded with viral peptide pools by the ViraFEST assay and only then sequenced. The authors isolated CD4+ T cells after about 10 days of culture. Of the BNT162b2 and mRNA-1273 vaccines, participants received two doses of one or the other. Every well housed approximately 2.2 million PBMC, which grew in culture alongside 10 IU/ml IL-2 and about 10 ug/ml peptides. Generated by immunoSEQ multiplex PCR, the TCRdb table keeps only in-frame clones and is missing some. The sample lists 60,000 to 90,000 clones, about 81% occurring once. Germline assignment: CDR1 WNHNN and CDR2 SYGVQD (reference sequence). The CDR3 runs 17 residues. Deletions cut 2 bases from V and 1 base from J, with 12 bases between.

The material was CD4+ T cells from PBMCs cultured with HCoV-229E spike peptides, obtained after COVID-19 vaccination. This TCR was sampled from a human donor who received a COVID-19 vaccine. V gene TRBV10-1 combines with J gene TRBJ2-6, with D tentatively TRBD1 (6 bases). In nucleotides, the CDR3 is TGCGCCAGCAGTGAGGGGGGAACAGGGTCTGGGGCCAACGTCCTGACTTTC. Its protein is CASSEGGTGSGANVLTF.